This TCR beta chain was sequenced during a study of a mutant IDH1 vaccine in newly diagnosed glioma. Study context: Most patients had received both radiotherapy and temozolomide, the prior options being radiotherapy, temozolomide, or both.

This table comes from immunoSEQ multiplex PCR, and its TCRdb copy is limited to in-frame clones, with some not included. The data show 68,000 or so clones, 79% seen once. Specified time point: baseline, week 1 (first vaccination visit). Treatment defined: pre-vaccination baseline after standard-of-care therapy. Donors had new IDH1-mutant astrocytomas of WHO grade 3 or 4 (ATRX-lost). Trimming took 0 bases from V and 3 from J, leaving 12 bases between them. Germline V CDR1 and CDR2: MGHRA, YSYEKL. The CDR3 runs to 15 residues. Sequencing used PBMCs, obtained from a glioma patient treated with radiotherapy, temozolomide or both. The V gene is TRBV4-1, the J gene TRBJ2-7; possible D gene TRBD1, 6 bases. The TCR sequence derives from a man over 45 with glioma. The CDR3, as DNA: TGCGCCAGCAGCCAAGAGTCCGGACAGAGCTACGAGCAGTACTTC. As protein: CASSQESGQSYEQYF.